This TCR beta chain was recovered during a study of blood T cell repertoires in COVID-19 (dated by TCRdb to 2020 to 2021). General notes on the study: The collaborator samples originated in the United States, Italy and Spain and spanned the acute and convalescent phases of COVID-19. The prospective study material was composed of cDNA or gDNA derived from T cells, B-cell-depleted T cells, or PBMCs. The dataset comprised deeply sampled blood TCRbeta repertoires from subjects exposed to, actively infected with, or recovered from COVID-19. The repertoires were released in a freely available public database meant as a resource for research on the immune response to SARS-CoV-2. The samples were drawn from two sources: the first 160 participants of the ongoing ImmuneRACE study, and 1,200 or so subjects contributed by 6 global collaborators. Nearly every sample came with metadata listing a de-identified subject ID, COVID-19 status, age in years and sex. Where available, HLA class I and class II types were obtained from metadata supplied by the sample provider rather than from assay-based typing.

The cysteine opens and the phenylalanine closes a CDR3 of 14 amino acids. Of the read, only the CDR3 DNA is kept; its 42 bases are in frame from base 1. V is pared back by 8 bases and J by 2 bases, with 16 bases lying between the germline termini. CDR1 and CDR2 are drawn from the germline V gene: SGHVS, FQNEAQ. The study at large found these results: Clinical and demographic metadata were provided uncurated, with the amount varying by source and participant.

The immunoSEQ Assay, a bias-controlled multiplex PCR, was used to amplify TCRbeta CDR3 regions from genomic DNA. Concerning the study's data processing: The number of nucleated cells in each sample was estimated by amplification of reference gene primers within the assay. To quantify the absolute abundance of each unique TCRbeta CDR3 rearrangement, sequence reads were collapsed and filtered. For each sample, productive Simpson clonality was calculated as the square root of Simpson's diversity index across productive rearrangements. Not all clones reach the TCRdb copy of this immuneACCESS table, which keeps in-frame sequences only. Checked studies attribute under half of the gap to unresolved V genes and leave the rest unexplained. That table gives V, J and clone size, and the DNA gave D and trimming. This sample is represented by some 250,000 clones; about 82% of them were singletons. The ten biggest clones cover roughly an eighth of the sample.

With respect to this clone: Its target antigen remains unknown. Within one base of it there is no much larger clone, and no base qualities were kept.

Each collaborating institution followed its own protocols to collect whole blood in K2EDTA tubes. Collaborator samples were shipped for TCRbeta analysis as frozen whole blood, isolated PBMCs, or DNA extracted from either sample type. The receptor chain draws on TRBV7-8 and TRBJ2-7; the D gene lacks a confident call. This clonotype originated in a man older than 75 with acute or convalescent COVID-19. The sample was peripheral blood. The CDR3 loop reads CASDTSSGPYEQYF. DNA sequence: TGTGCCAGCGACACCTCCTCTGGGCCCTACGAGCAGTACTTC.